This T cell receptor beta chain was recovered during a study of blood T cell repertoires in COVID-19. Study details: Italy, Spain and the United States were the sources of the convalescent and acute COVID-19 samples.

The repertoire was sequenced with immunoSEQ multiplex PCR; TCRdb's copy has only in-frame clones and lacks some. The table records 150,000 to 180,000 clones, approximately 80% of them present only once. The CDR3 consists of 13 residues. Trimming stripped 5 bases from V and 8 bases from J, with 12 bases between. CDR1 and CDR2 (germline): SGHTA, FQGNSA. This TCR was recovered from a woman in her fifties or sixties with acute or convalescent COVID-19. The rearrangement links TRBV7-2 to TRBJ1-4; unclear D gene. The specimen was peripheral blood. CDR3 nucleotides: TGTGCCAGCAGCACCGGGTACGGGGAAAAACTGTTTTTT. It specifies CASSTGYGEKLFF.